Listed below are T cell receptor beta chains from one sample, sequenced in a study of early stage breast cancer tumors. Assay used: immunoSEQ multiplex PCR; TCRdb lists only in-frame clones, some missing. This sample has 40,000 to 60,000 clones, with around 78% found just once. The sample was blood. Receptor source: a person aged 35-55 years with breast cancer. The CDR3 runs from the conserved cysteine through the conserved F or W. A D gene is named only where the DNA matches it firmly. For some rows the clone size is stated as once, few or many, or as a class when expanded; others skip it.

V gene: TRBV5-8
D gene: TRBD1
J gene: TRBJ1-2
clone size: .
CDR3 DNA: TGTGCCAGCAGCTTAGGACAGGGGGCAATTGGCTACACCTTC
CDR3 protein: CASSLGQGAIGYTF

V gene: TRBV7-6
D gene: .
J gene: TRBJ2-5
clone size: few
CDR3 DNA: TGTGCCAGCAGCCCGACGGGTCTGGGGGAGACCCAGTACTTC
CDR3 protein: CASSPTGLGETQYF

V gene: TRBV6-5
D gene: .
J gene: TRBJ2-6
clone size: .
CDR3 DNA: TGTGCCAGCAGTTACGTGACCTCTGGGGCCAACGTCCTGACTTTC
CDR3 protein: CASSYVTSGANVLTF

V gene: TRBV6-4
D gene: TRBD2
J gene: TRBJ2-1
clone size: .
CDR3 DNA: TGTGCCAGCAGTGAAGCGGGAGCTGGCAATGAGCAGTTCTTC
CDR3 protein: CASSEAGAGNEQFF

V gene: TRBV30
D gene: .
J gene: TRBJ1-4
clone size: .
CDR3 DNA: TGTGCCTGGTCCCGGCCCCAAGGTGAAAAACTGTTTTTT
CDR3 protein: CAWSRPQGEKLFF

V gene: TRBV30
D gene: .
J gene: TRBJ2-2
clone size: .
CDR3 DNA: TGTGCCTGGCACCGGGGTACCGGGGAGCTGTTTTTT
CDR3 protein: CAWHRGTGELFF

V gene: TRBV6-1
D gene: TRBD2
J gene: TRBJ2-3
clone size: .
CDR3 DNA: TGTGCCAGCAGTGGACCGGGACTAAGTCCAGATACGCAGTATTTT
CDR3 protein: CASSGPGLSPDTQYF

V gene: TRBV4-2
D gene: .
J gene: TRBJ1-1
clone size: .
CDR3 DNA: TGTGCCAGCAGCCAAGAAGGGTCTAGCAACACTGAAGCTTTCTTT
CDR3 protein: CASSQEGSSNTEAFF

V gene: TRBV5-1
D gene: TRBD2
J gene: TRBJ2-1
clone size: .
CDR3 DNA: TGCGCCAGCAGCCGCAGGACTAGCGGGGGGCTTTCTGAGCAGTTCTTC
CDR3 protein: CASSRRTSGGLSEQFF

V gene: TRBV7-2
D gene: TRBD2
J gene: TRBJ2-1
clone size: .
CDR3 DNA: TGTGCCAGCGGGACTAGCTCCTACAATGAGCAGTTCTTC
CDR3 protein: CASGTSSYNEQFF

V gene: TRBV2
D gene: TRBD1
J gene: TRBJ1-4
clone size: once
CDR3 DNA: TGTGCCAGCAGGGGGACAGGCGGCGCGGAAAAACTGTTTTTT
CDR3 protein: CASRGTGGAEKLFF

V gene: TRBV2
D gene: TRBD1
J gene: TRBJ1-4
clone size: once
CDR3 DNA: TGTGCCAGCAGAGGGGGCAGGGGATATGATGAAAAACTGTTTTTT
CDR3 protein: CASRGGRGYDEKLFF

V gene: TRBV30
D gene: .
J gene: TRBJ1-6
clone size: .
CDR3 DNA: TGTGCCTGGAGTCTAGGCCTGGGGGCAATTGGTAATTCACCCCTCCACTTT
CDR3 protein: CAWSLGLGAIGNSPLHF

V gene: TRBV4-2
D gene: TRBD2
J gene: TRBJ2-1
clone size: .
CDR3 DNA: TGTGCCAGCAGCCAAGCCTCGATAGCGGGAGGGTCCTACAATGAGCAGTTCTTC
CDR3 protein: CASSQASIAGGSYNEQFF

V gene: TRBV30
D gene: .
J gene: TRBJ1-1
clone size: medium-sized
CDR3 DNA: TGTGCCTGGCAATGGACGGGGAGCACTGAAGCTTTCTTT
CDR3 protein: CAWQWTGSTEAFF

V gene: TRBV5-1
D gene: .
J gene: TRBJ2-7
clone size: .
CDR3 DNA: TGCGCCAGCAGATCTGACGGTTTCGAGCAGTACTTC
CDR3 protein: CASRSDGFEQYF

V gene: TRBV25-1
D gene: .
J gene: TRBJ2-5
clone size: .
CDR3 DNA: TGTGCCAGCGGTGGACACGCCGGGGAGACCCAGTACTTC
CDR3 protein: CASGGHAGETQYF

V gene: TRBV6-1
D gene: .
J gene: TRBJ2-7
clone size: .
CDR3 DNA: TGTGCCAGCAGTGAATCTAGCTCCTACGAGCAGTACTTC
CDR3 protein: CASSESSSYEQYF

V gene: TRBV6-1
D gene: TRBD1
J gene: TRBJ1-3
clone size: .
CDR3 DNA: TGTGCCAGCAGTGAAGGGACAGGGGGAATTGGAAACACCATATATTTT
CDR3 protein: CASSEGTGGIGNTIYF

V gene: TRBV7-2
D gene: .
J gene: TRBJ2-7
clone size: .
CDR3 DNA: TGTGCCAGCAGCTTAGGAGGAGGGTTCTACGAGCAGTACTTC
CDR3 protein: CASSLGGGFYEQYF

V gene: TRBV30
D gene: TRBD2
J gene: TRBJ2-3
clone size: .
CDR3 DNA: TGTGCCTGGAGTGTGGGGGGGTACGGCACAGATACGCAGTATTTT
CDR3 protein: CAWSVGGYGTDTQYF

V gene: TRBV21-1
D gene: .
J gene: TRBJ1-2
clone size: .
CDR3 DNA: TGTGCCAGCAGCAAAGCGCAGAAAATAGGGGCCTATGGCTACACCTTC
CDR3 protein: CASSKAQKIGAYGYTF

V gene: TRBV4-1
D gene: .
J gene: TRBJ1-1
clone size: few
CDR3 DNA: TGCGCCAGCAGCCGGAATATGGGGGCTGACACTGAAGCTTTCTTT
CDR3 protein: CASSRNMGADTEAFF

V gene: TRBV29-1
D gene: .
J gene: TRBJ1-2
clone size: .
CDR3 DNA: TGCAGCGTTGTAACAGGGAACTATGGCTACACCTTC
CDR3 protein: CSVVTGNYGYTF

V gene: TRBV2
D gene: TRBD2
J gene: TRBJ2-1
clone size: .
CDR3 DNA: TGTGCCAGCAGGGAAGGACTAGCGGGAGTAGAGCAGTTCTTC
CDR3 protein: CASREGLAGVEQFF

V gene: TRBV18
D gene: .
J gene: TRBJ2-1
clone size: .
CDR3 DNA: TGTGCCAGCTCACCTCTTGACTGGCGAGGTGGGACTTACAATGAGCAGTTCTTC
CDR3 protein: CASSPLDWRGGTYNEQFF

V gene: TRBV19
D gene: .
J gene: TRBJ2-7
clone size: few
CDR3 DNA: TGTGCCAGTAGTTCCGCGCCCGGGAGCTCCTACGAGCAGTACTTC
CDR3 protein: CASSSAPGSSYEQYF

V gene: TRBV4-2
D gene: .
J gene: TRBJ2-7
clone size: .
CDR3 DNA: TGTGCCAGCAGCCAACGGGTCCACTACGAGCAGTACTTC
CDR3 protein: CASSQRVHYEQYF

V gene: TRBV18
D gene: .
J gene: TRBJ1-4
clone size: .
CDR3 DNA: TGTGCCAGCTCACCGGGGGCCTCTAATGAAAAACTGTTTTTT
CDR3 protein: CASSPGASNEKLFF